Listed below are T cell receptor beta chains from one sample, sequenced in a study of T cell repertoires in cytomegalovirus infection. These receptors are not linked to any known antigen. One entry per CDR3 protein results from TCRdb running MiXCR on the reads. Here the sample spans 200,000 to 250,000 distinct CDR3 sequences, 35% to 40% being singletons. Specimen: CD8+ T cells from cultured PBMCs, collected from culture after CMV antigen stimulation. The receptors shown here come from a human donor in good health (CMV status not recorded). Some clones in this sample may be carry-over from other donors' samples. CDR3s include the opening cysteine and the closing phenylalanine or tryptophan. A D gene is named only where the DNA matches it firmly. The size entry is marked missing in some rows and otherwise reads once, few, many or a size class.

J: TRBJ2-3; D: TRBD2; size: -; V: TRBV29-1; DNA: TGCAGCGAAGGACTAGCGGGGGGCACAGATACGCAGTATTTT; CDR3: CSEGLAGGTDTQYF
J: TRBJ2-1; D: TRBD1; size: once; V: TRBV7-3; DNA: TGTGCCAGCAGCTCACCGGACAGGGGATTGAATGAGCAGTTCTTC; CDR3: CASSSPDRGLNEQFF
J: TRBJ2-1; D: TRBD2; size: -; V: TRBV2; DNA: TGTGCCAGCAAAGGGGCGGGGGAGACATCCTACAATGAGCAGTTCTTC; CDR3: CASKGAGETSYNEQFF
J: TRBJ2-7; D: TRBD1; size: once; V: TRBV27; DNA: TGTGCCAGCAGTCAGACAGGGGGCCGGTACGAGCAGTACTTC; CDR3: CASSQTGGRYEQYF
J: TRBJ1-1; D: -; size: -; V: TRBV9; DNA: TGTGCCAGCAGCGAGGAGGCTGAGAACACTGAAGCTTTCTTT; CDR3: CASSEEAENTEAFF
J: TRBJ2-7; D: TRBD2; size: -; V: TRBV10-3; DNA: TGTGCCATCAGCGGACTAGCGGGAGGAGGCGCGGACGAGCAGTACTTC; CDR3: CAISGLAGGGADEQYF
J: TRBJ2-7; D: TRBD2; size: -; V: TRBV4-1; DNA: TGCGCCAGCAGCCTACGGACTAGGGGAAACTACGAGCAGTACTTC; CDR3: CASSLRTRGNYEQYF
J: TRBJ2-1; D: -; size: -; V: TRBV29-1; DNA: TGCAGCGTCGAAGGGAATGAGCAGTTCTTC; CDR3: CSVEGNEQFF
J: TRBJ1-1; D: -; size: -; V: TRBV3-1; DNA: TGTGCCAGCAGCCAAGTGCCAGGGGAGGACACTGAAGCTTTCTTT; CDR3: CASSQVPGEDTEAFF
J: TRBJ2-1; D: -; size: -; V: TRBV28; DNA: TGTGCCAGCAGCCCATCGGGTAAAGATGAGCAGTTCTTC; CDR3: CASSPSGKDEQFF
J: TRBJ1-6; D: -; size: -; V: TRBV10-3; DNA: TGTGCCACCCAGGGCGGGGGGCGTAATTCACCCCTCCACTTT; CDR3: CATQGGGRNSPLHF
J: TRBJ2-6; D: -; size: -; V: TRBV29-1; DNA: TGCAGCGTTGGACCCACGGACGGCATCTCTGGGGCCAACGTCCTGACTTTC; CDR3: CSVGPTDGISGANVLTF
J: TRBJ1-1; D: -; size: many; V: TRBV7-8; DNA: TGTGCCAGCAGCTCCCCAAAAGGACGCCGGAACACTGAAGCTTTCTTT; CDR3: CASSSPKGRRNTEAFF
J: TRBJ2-7; D: -; size: -; V: TRBV4-1; DNA: TGCGCCAGCAGCCAAGTTAAAGGTCCTACCTACGAGCAGTACTTC; CDR3: CASSQVKGPTYEQYF
J: TRBJ2-2; D: -; size: -; V: TRBV30; DNA: TGTGCCTGGAGTGTACATGGGATCAACACCGGGGAGCTGTTTTTT; CDR3: CAWSVHGINTGELFF
J: TRBJ2-3; D: -; size: once; V: TRBV7-7; DNA: TGTGCTAGCAGCCCAGGACAGCACGCCACAGATACGCAGTATTTT; CDR3: CASSPGQHATDTQYF
J: TRBJ1-2; D: -; size: -; V: TRBV10-3; DNA: TGTGCCATCAACGGACCCCGTAACTATGGCTACACCTTC; CDR3: CAINGPRNYGYTF
J: TRBJ2-7; D: TRBD1; size: -; V: TRBV4-1; DNA: TGCGCCAGCAGCCAAGTCTTAGACAGGGGGCAACGCGAGCAGTACTTC; CDR3: CASSQVLDRGQREQYF
J: TRBJ1-5; D: -; size: -; V: TRBV7-6; DNA: TGTGCCAGCAGCTCCGATTTAGAGGGTCAGCCCAAGCATTTT; CDR3: CASSSDLEGQPKHF
J: TRBJ2-1; D: TRBD2; size: few; V: TRBV11-2; DNA: TGTGCCAGCAGCTCTACTAGCGGGAGATACAATGAGCAGTTCTTC; CDR3: CASSSTSGRYNEQFF
J: TRBJ2-1; D: TRBD1; size: -; V: TRBV27; DNA: TGTGCCAGCTTCCCGGGACAGGGGTACAATGAGCAGTTCTTC; CDR3: CASFPGQGYNEQFF
J: TRBJ2-7; D: TRBD2; size: -; V: TRBV20-1; DNA: TGCAGTGCCTCACCTGCCCAAGAGACTAGCGGGGACCCCTACGAGCAGTACTTC; CDR3: CSASPAQETSGDPYEQYF
J: TRBJ1-2; D: TRBD1; size: -; V: TRBV4-1; DNA: TGCGCCAGCAGCAGCGACAGGGGACTCCATCCCTATGGCTACACCTTC; CDR3: CASSSDRGLHPYGYTF
J: TRBJ2-7; D: TRBD2; size: -; V: TRBV3-1; DNA: TGTGCCAGCAGCCAACTCGGGAGGGACATCCACGAGCAGTACTTC; CDR3: CASSQLGRDIHEQYF
J: TRBJ2-5; D: TRBD2; size: -; V: TRBV27; DNA: TGTGCCAGCAGTTTATACAGCGGGGGGGCCTTAGAACAGACCCAGTACTTC; CDR3: CASSLYSGGALEQTQYF
J: TRBJ2-3; D: TRBD1; size: -; V: TRBV15; DNA: TGTGCCACCAGCAGAGAAAGGGGGCTCCTCACAGATACGCAGTATTTT; CDR3: CATSRERGLLTDTQYF
J: TRBJ1-2; D: -; size: -; V: TRBV2; DNA: TGTGCCAGCAGCGCGGGGTTCAAGGGGGGCTACACCTTC; CDR3: CASSAGFKGGYTF
J: TRBJ2-7; D: TRBD2; size: few; V: TRBV7-2; DNA: TGTGCCAGCAGCTACGGACTAGCGGGAGCCTACGAGCAGTACTTC; CDR3: CASSYGLAGAYEQYF
J: TRBJ1-6; D: -; size: few; V: TRBV28; DNA: TGTGCCAGCAGCCCCGTGTTGTATTCACCCCTCCACTTT; CDR3: CASSPVLYSPLHF
J: TRBJ2-4; D: -; size: few; V: TRBV7-9; DNA: TGTGCCAGCAGCCTCGACGGAGTAGCCAAAAACATTCAGTACTTC; CDR3: CASSLDGVAKNIQYF
J: TRBJ2-7; D: TRBD2; size: -; V: TRBV7-9; DNA: TGTGCCAGCAGCCCGCGGGAGGACGACGAGCAGTACTTC; CDR3: CASSPREDDEQYF
J: TRBJ1-4; D: -; size: -; V: TRBV7-6; DNA: TGTGCCAGCAGTCCGACATGGGTCAATGAAAAACTGTTTTTT; CDR3: CASSPTWVNEKLFF
J: TRBJ2-5; D: TRBD1; size: few; V: TRBV6-1; DNA: TGTGCCAGCAGTTCCAGGACAGGGGGGTTCCAAGAGACCCAGTACTTC; CDR3: CASSSRTGGFQETQYF
J: TRBJ2-3; D: TRBD2; size: few; V: TRBV7-2; DNA: TGTGCCAGCAGCTTGGGCCTAGCGGGACCCGGGGATACGCAGTATTTT; CDR3: CASSLGLAGPGDTQYF
J: TRBJ1-5; D: -; size: -; V: TRBV28; DNA: TGTGCCAGCAGAGACCGGGACATAAATCAGCCCCAGCATTTT; CDR3: CASRDRDINQPQHF
J: TRBJ2-5; D: TRBD2; size: few; V: TRBV7-9; DNA: TGTGCCAGCAGTTCCGGCTCCATTGGGACTAGCAGAGAGACCCAGTACTTC; CDR3: CASSSGSIGTSRETQYF
J: TRBJ1-5; D: -; size: few; V: TRBV4-1; DNA: TGCGCCAGCAGGTCGACAGTCGGAGGTCAGCCCCAGCATTTT; CDR3: CASRSTVGGQPQHF